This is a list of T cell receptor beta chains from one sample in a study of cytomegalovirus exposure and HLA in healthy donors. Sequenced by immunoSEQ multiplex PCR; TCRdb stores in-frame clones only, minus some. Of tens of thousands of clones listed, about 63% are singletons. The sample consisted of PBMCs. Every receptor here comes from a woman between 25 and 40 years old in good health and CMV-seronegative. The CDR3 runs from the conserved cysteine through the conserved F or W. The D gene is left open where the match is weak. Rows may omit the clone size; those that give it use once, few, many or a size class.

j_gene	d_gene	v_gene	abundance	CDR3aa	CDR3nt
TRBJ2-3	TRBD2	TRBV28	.	CASSPRGGGTDTQYF	TGTGCCAGCAGTCCCCGGGGGGGCGGCACAGATACGCAGTATTTT
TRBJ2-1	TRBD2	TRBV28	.	CASSQTSGRPIDNEQFF	TGTGCCAGCAGCCAGACTAGCGGGAGGCCTATAGACAATGAGCAGTTCTTC
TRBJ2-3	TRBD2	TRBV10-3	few	CAISGSSGSSGTDTEYF	TGTGCCATCAGTGGCTCTAGCGGGAGCTCGGGCACAGATACGGAGTATTTT
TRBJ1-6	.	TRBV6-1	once	CASSEVRSETIYSPLHF	TGTGCCAGCAGTGAAGTAAGGTCCGAGACAATCTATTCACCCCTCCACTTT
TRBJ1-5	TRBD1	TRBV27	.	CASSPGGNGNQPQHF	TGTGCCAGCAGCCCAGGGGGCAACGGCAATCAGCCCCAGCATTTT
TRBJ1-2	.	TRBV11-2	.	CASSLEGDGYTF	TGTGCCAGCAGCTTAGAGGGAGATGGCTACACCTTC
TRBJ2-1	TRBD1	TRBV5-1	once	CASTSLGQGYNEQFF	TGCGCCAGCACCTCTCTGGGACAGGGGTACAATGAGCAGTTCTTC
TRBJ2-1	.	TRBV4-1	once	CASSQDGALYNEQFF	TGCGCCAGCAGCCAAGATGGGGCTCTATACAATGAGCAGTTCTTC
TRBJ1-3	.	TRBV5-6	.	CASSDQGSGNTIYF	TGTGCCAGCAGCGATCAGGGATCTGGAAACACCATATATTTT
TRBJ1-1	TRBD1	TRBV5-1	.	CASSLFEQGAFLNTEAFF	TGCGCCAGCAGCTTGTTCGAGCAGGGGGCGTTCTTGAACACTGAAGCTTTCTTT
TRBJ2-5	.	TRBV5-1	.	CASSLASGIQETQYF	TGCGCCAGCAGCTTGGCCTCGGGAATACAAGAGACCCAGTACTTC
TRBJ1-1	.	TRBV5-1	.	CASSPGPQQGGTEAFF	TGCGCCAGCAGCCCAGGACCTCAACAGGGCGGCACTGAAGCTTTCTTT
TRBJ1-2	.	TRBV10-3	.	CAISLLNRESGSGYTF	TGTGCCATCAGTCTATTGAACAGGGAGTCAGGGAGCGGCTACACCTTC
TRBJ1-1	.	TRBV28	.	CASSFWGTKDTEAFF	TGTGCCAGCAGTTTTTGGGGGACAAAGGACACTGAAGCTTTCTTT
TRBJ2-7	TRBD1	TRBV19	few	CASSILGTGPLEQYF	TGTGCCAGTAGTATACTTGGGACAGGGCCCCTCGAGCAGTACTTC
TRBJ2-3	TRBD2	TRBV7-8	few	CASSSSLAGGSTDTQYF	TGTGCCAGCAGCTCCTCACTAGCGGGAGGATCGACAGATACGCAGTATTTT
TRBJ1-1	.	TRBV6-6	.	CASSYQGGITEAFF	TGTGCCAGCAGTTACCAGGGCGGGATCACTGAAGCTTTCTTT
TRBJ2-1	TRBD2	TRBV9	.	CASSVGLAGVDNEQFF	TGTGCCAGCAGCGTCGGACTAGCGGGAGTGGATAATGAGCAGTTCTTC